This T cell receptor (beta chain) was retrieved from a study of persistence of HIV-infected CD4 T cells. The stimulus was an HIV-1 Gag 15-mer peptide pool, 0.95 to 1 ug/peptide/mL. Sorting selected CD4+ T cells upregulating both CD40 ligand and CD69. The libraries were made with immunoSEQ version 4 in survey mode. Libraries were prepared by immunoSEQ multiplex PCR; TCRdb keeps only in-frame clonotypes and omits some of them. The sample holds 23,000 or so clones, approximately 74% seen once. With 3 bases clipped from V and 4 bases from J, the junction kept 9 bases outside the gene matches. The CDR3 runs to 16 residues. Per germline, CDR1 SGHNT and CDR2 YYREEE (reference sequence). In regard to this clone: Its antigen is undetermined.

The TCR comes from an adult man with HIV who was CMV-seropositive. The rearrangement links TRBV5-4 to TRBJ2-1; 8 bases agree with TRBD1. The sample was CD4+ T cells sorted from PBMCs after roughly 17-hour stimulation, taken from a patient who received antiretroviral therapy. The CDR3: CASSSGQGRSYNEQFF. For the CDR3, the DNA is TGTGCCAGCAGCTCCGGACAGGGACGATCGTACAATGAGCAGTTCTTC.